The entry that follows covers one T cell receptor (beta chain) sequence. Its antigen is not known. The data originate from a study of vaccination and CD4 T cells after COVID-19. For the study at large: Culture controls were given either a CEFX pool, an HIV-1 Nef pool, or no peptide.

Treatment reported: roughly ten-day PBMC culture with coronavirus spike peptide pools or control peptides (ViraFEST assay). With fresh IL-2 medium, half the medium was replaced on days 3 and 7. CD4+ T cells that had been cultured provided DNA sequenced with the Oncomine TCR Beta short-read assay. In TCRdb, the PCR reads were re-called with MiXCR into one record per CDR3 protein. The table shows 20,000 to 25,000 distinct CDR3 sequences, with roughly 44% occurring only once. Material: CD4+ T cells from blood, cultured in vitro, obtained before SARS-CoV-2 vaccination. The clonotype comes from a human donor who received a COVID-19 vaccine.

The CDR3 sequence: CASSVGLVETQYF. CDR3 DNA: TGTGCCAGCAGCGTTGGGCTTGTCGAGACCCAGTACTTC. The chain recombines TRBV9 with TRBJ2-5; no reliable D call. Trimming took 2 bases from V and 5 from J, leaving 10 bases between them. Germline V gene sequence: CDR1 SGDLS, CDR2 YYNGEE. This CDR3 has 13 residues. Supplemented by reference TRBV9 and TRBJ2-5, the full variable domain reads DSGVTQTPKHLITATGQRVTLRCSPRSGDLSVYWYQQSLDQGLQFLIQYYNGEERAKGNILERFSAQQFPDLHSELNLSSLELGDSALYFCASSVGLVETQYFGPGTRLLVL.